The present T cell receptor beta chain was sequenced within a study of shared clonotypes between healthy human individuals. Trimming took 0 bases from V and 4 from J, leaving 10 bases between them. There are 15 residues in the CDR3. Germline assignment: CDR1 SGHDT and CDR2 YYEEEE. The assay was run at deep level. For every subset, genomic DNA was evenly distributed across several immunoSEQ plates. Ten immunoSEQ deep assay plates were used to sequence the DNA of unsorted PBMCs. Generated by immunoSEQ multiplex PCR, the TCRdb table keeps only in-frame clones and is missing some. The sample contains about 490,000 clones, roughly 80% of which appear only once.

The rearrangement joins TRBV5-6 to TRBJ1-4; tentative D call: TRBD1 (5 bases). Sequencing used PBMCs. The receptor's source is a woman aged 40-49 years in good health. Some clones in this sample may be carry-over from other donors' samples. The CDR3 DNA sequence: TGTGCCAGCAGCTTGGGGGGACGGAGTAATGAAAAACTGTTTTTT. Amino acid sequence: CASSLGGRSNEKLFF.